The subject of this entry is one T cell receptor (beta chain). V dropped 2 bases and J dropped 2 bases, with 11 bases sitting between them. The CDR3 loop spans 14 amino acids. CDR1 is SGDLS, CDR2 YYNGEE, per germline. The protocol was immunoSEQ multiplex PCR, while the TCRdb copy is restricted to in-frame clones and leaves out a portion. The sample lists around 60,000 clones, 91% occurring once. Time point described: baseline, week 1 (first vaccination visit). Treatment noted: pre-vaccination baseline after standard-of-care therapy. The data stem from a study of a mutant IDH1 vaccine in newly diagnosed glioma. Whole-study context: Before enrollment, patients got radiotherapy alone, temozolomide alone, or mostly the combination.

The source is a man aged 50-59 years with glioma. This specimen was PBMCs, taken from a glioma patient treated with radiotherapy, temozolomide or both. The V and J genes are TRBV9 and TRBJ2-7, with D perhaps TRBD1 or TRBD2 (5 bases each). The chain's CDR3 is CASSVGPDTYEQYF. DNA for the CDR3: TGTGCCAGCAGCGTGGGACCGGATACCTACGAGCAGTACTTC. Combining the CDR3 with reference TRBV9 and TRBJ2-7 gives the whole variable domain DSGVTQTPKHLITATGQRVTLRCSPRSGDLSVYWYQQSLDQGLQFLIQYYNGEERAKGNILERFSAQQFPDLHSELNLSSLELGDSALYFCASSVGPDTYEQYFGPGTRLTVT.